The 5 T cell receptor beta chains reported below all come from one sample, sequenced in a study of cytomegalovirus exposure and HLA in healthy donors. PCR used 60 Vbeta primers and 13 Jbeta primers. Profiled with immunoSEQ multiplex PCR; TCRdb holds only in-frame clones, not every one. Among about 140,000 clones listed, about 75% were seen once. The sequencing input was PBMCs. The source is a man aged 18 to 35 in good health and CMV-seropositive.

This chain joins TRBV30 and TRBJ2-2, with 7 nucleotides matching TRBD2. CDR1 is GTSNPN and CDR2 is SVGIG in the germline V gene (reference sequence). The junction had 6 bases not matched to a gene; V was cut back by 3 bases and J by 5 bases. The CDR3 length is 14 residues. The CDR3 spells CAWRIAGGTGELFF. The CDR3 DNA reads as TGTGCCTGGAGAATAGCGGGTGGGACCGGGGAGCTGTTTTTT.

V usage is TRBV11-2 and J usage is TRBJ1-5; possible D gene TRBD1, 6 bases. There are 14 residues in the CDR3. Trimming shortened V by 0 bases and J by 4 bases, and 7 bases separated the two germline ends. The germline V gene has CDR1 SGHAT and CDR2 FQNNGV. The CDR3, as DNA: TGTGCCAGCAGCTTAGAGGGGGCGAATCAGCCCCAGCATTTT. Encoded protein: CASSLEGANQPQHF.

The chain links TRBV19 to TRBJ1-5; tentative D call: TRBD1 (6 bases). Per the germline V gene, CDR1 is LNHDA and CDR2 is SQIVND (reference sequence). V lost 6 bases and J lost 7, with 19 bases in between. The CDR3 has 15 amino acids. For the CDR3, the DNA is TGTGCCAGTAGAGCGACAGGATCTCTCGGCCAGCCCCAGCATTTT. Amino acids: CASRATGSLGQPQHF.

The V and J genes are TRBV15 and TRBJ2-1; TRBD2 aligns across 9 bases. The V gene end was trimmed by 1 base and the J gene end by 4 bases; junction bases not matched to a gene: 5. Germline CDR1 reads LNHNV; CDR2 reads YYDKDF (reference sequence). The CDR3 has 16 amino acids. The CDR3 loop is CATSRVPSGIYNEQFF. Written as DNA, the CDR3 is TGTGCCACCAGCAGAGTCCCTAGCGGGATTTACAATGAGCAGTTCTTC.

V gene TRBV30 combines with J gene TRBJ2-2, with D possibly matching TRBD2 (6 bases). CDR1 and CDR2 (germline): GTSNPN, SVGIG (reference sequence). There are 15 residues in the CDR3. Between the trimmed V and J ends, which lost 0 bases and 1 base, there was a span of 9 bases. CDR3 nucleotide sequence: TGTGCCTGGAGTGTGGGGGGTATGAACACCGGGGAGCTGTTTTTT. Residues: CAWSVGGMNTGELFF.